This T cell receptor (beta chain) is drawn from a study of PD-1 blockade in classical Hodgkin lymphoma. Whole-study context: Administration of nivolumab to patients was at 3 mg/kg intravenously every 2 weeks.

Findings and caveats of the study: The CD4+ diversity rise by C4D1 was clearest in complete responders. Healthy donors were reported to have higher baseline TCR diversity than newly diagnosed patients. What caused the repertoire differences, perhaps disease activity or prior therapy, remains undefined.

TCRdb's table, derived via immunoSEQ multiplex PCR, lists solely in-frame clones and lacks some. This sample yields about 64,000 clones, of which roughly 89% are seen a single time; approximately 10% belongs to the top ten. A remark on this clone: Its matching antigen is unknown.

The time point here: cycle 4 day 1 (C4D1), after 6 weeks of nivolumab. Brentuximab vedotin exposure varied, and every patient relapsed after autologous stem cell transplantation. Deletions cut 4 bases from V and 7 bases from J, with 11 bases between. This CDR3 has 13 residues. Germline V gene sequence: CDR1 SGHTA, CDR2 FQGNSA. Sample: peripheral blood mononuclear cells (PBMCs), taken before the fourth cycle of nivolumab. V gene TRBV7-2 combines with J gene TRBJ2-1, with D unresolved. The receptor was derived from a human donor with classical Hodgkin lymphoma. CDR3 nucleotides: TGTGCCAGCAGCTGGGCCCTCGGGAATGAGCAGTTCTTC. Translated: CASSWALGNEQFF.